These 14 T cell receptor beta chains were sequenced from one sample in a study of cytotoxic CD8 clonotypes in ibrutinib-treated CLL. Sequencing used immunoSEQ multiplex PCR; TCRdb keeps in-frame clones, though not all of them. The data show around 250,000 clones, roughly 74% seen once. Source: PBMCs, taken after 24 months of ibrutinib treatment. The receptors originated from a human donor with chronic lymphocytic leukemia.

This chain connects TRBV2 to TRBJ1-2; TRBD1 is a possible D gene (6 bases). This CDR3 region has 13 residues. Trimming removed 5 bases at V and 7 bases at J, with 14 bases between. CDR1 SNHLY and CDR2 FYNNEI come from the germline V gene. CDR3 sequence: CASSRQDSGGYTF. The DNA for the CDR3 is TGTGCCAGCAGTAGACAGGATTCTGGTGGCTACACCTTC.

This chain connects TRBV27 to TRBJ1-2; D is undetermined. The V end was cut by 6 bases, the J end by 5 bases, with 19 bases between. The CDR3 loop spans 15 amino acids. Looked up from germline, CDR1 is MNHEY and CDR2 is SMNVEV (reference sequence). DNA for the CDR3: TGTGCCAGCAGCGCTGACCGACGGTCCCTATATGGCTACACCTTC. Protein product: CASSADRRSLYGYTF.

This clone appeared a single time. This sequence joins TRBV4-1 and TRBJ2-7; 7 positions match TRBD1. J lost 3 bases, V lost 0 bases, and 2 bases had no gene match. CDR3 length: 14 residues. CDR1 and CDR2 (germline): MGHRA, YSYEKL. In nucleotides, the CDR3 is TGCGCCAGCAGCCAAGAGACAGGGCGCTACGAGCAGTACTTC. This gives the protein CASSQETGRYEQYF.

As DNA, the CDR3 is TGTGCCAGCAGTTGGTCTTACGAGCAGTACTTC. Translated: CASSWSYEQYF. The chain carries TRBV28 and TRBJ2-7; D unclear. CDR3 length: 11 residues. From germline, CDR1 is MDHEN and CDR2 SYDVKM. The germline V and J ends were trimmed by 4 bases and 4 bases, with 5 bases remaining between them.

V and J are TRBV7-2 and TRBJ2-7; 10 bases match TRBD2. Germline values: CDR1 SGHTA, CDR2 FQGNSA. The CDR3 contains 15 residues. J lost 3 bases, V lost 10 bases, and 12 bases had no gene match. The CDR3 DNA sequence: TGTGCCACCAAGCCGAGACTAGCGGGTTACTACGAGCAGTACTTC. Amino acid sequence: CATKPRLAGYYEQYF.

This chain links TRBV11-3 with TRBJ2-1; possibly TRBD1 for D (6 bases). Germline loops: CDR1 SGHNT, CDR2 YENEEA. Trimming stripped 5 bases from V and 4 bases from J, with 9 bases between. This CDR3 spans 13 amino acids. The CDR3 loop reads CASSQGPYNEQFF. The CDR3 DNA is TGTGCCAGCAGCCAGGGGCCATACAATGAGCAGTTCTTC.

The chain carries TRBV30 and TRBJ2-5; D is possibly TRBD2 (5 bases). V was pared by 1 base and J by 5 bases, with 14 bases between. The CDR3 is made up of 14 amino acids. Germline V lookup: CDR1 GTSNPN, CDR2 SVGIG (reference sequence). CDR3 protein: CAWSETRTRETQYF. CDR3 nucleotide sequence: TGTGCCTGGAGTGAAACTAGGACGAGGGAGACCCAGTACTTC.

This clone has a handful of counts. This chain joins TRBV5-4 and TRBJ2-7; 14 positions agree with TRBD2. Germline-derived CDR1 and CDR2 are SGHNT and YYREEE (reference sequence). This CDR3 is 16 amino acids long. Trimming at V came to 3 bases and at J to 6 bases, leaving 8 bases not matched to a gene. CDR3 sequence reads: CASSSPTSGRAGEQYF. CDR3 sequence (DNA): TGTGCCAGCAGCTCCCCGACTAGCGGGAGGGCCGGCGAGCAGTACTTC.

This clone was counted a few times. CDR3 sequence (DNA): TGTGCCAGCAGCTACGGGACAGGGGGAATCATCTACGAGCAGTACTTC. Protein product: CASSYGTGGIIYEQYF. This chain links TRBV7-9 with TRBJ2-7; 11 nucleotides line up with TRBD1. This CDR3 is 16 amino acids long. Germline V lookup: CDR1 SEHNR, CDR2 FQNEAQ (reference sequence). V trimming: 4 bases; J trimming: 3 bases; junction bases outside the gene matches: 8.

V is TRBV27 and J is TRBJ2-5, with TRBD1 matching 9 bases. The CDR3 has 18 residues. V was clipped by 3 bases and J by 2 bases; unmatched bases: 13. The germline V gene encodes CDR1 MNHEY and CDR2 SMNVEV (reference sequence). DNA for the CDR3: TGTGCCAGCAGTTTGACCGGGACAGGGACCCTATGGCAAGAGACCCAGTACTTC. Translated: CASSLTGTGTLWQETQYF.

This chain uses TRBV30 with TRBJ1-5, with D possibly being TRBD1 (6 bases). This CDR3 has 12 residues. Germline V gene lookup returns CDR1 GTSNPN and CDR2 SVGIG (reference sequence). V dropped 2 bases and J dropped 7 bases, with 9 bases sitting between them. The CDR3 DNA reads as TGTGCCTGGAGTCCAGGGGAACAGCCCCAGCATTTT. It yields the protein CAWSPGEQPQHF.

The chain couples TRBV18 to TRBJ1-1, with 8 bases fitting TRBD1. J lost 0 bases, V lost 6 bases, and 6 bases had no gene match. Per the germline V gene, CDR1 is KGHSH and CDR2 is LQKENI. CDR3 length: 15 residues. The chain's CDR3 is CASSRGQGLNTEAFF. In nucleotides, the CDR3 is TGTGCCAGCTCCCGAGGACAGGGATTGAACACTGAAGCTTTCTTT.

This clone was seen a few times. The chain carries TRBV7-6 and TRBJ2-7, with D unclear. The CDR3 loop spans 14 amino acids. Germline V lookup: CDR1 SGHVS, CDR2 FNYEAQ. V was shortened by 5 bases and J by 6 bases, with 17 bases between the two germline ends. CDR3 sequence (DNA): TGTGCCAGCAGCCCAGAACAGCTTTCTCGCGAGCAGTACTTC. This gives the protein CASSPEQLSREQYF.

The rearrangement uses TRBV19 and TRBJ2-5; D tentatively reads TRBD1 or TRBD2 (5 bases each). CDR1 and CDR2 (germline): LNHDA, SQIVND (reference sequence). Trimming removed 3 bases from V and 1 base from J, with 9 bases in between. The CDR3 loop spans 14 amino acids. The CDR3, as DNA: TGTGCCAGTAGTATCTGGGGGTCCCAAGAGACCCAGTACTTC. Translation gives CASSIWGSQETQYF.